Following are 17 T cell receptor beta chains from one sample sequenced in a study of spatial heterogeneity in lung cancer. TCRdb re-analysed the 5' RACE reads in MiXCR, keeping a single row per CDR3 protein. In the table there are about 87,000 distinct CDR3 sequences, just under 20% of which are singletons. Time point in this sample: blood at routine non-recurrence follow-up after resection. The source material was PBMCs, sampled at follow-up. The origin of the receptors is a male donor with early-stage non-small cell lung cancer.

This clonotype was observed at least ten times. This rearrangement joins TRBV2 to TRBJ2-5, with D hard to call. Germline lookup yields CDR1 SNHLY and CDR2 FYNNEI. The CDR3 has 13 amino acids. V was cut by 8 bases and J by 3 bases, with 13 bases left in between. This CDR3 reads CASRYGEKETQYF. CDR3 DNA sequence: TGTGCCAGCCGTTACGGAGAGAAAGAGACCCAGTACTTC.

This clonotype was detected a few times. The chain joins TRBV12-5 to TRBJ2-6; 11 nucleotides align to TRBD1. CDR3 length: 17 amino acids. The trim removed 6 bases at V and 2 bases at J, leaving 6 bases unmatched. CDR1 and CDR2 from the germline V gene are LGHNT and FRNRAP. The CDR3 DNA reads TGTGCTAGTGGCCTGGGACAGGGGGTAACTGGGGCCAACGTCCTGACTTTC. Translating gives CASGLGQGVTGANVLTF.

In its sample, this clonotype was seen many times. The rearrangement uses TRBV7-2 and TRBJ2-7, with 7 bases identical to TRBD2. V gave up 1 base and J gave up 5 bases; unmatched junction bases: 8. CDR3 size: 15 residues. Looked up from germline, CDR1 is SGHTA and CDR2 is FQGNSA. CDR3 loop: CASSLVGGSGHEQYF. Here the CDR3 DNA reads TGTGCCAGCAGCTTAGTCGGCGGGAGTGGCCACGAGCAGTACTTC.

This clonotype was detected only a few times. The CDR3 loop reads CSVGDRGLTDTQYF. CDR3 coding DNA: TGCAGCGTGGGAGACAGGGGGTTAACAGATACGCAGTATTTT. This rearrangement joins TRBV29-1 to TRBJ2-3; 9 bases agree with TRBD1. The CDR3 covers 14 residues. Trimming took 6 bases from V and 3 from J; bases not matched to a gene: 7. CDR1 and CDR2 (germline): SQVTM, ANQGSEA.

This clonotype was detected only a few times. The rearrangement uses TRBV5-1 and TRBJ2-7, with D uncertain. Germline CDR1 is SGHRS and CDR2 is YFSETQ. Trimming removed 0 bases at V and 0 bases at J, with 7 bases between. The CDR3 is 14 amino acids. CDR3 region: CASSLELISYEQYF. The CDR3 bases are TGCGCCAGCAGCTTGGAACTGATCTCCTACGAGCAGTACTTC.

This clonotype was counted only a few times. This chain joins TRBV6-2 or TRBV6-3 and TRBJ2-2; no clear D gene. The CDR3 totals 14 residues. Germline CDR1 reads MNHEY; CDR2 reads SVGEGT. Trimming cost V 7 bases and J 0 bases, with 9 bases left between them. CDR3 nucleotide sequence: TGTGCCAGCACACCCGATGCGAACACCGGGGAGCTGTTTTTT. Amino acid sequence: CASTPDANTGELFF.

This chain uses TRBV6-2 or TRBV6-3 with TRBJ1-1, with D perhaps matching TRBD1 (6 bases). V was shortened by 2 bases and J by 1 base, with 17 bases between the two germline ends. The germline CDR1 and CDR2 sequences are MNHEY and SVGEGT. This CDR3 contains 17 residues. CDR3 DNA: TGTGCCAGCAGTTACAGGCAGGGGACACTACGGAACACTGAAGCTTTCTTT. This gives the protein CASSYRQGTLRNTEAFF.

This clonotype was counted between two and nine times. The chain links TRBV20-1 to TRBJ2-5; 12 bases are a match to TRBD2. The germline CDR1 and CDR2 sequences are DFQATT and SNEGSKA (reference sequence). V lost 1 base to trimming and J lost 0 bases; unmatched junction nucleotides: 0. The CDR3 extends over 15 amino acids. CDR3 sequence (DNA): TGCAGTGCTAGAGGGACTAGCGGGAACCAAGAGACCCAGTACTTC. As protein: CSARGTSGNQETQYF.

CDR3 sequence reads: CSAKPQGYSNQPQHF. CDR3 bases: TGCAGTGCCAAACCTCAGGGGTATAGCAATCAGCCCCAGCATTTT. The rearrangement uses TRBV20-1 and TRBJ1-5, with D possibly being TRBD1 (6 bases). Trimming removed 6 bases at V and 0 bases at J, with 15 bases between. The CDR3 runs to 15 residues. Looked up from germline, CDR1 is DFQATT and CDR2 is SNEGSKA (reference sequence).

The V and J genes are TRBV7-6 and TRBJ2-7; no reliable D call. CDR1 is SGHVS and CDR2 is FNYEAQ in the germline V gene. CDR3 length: 15 amino acids. V was trimmed by 5 bases and J by 4 bases, leaving 18 bases between them. The CDR3 DNA is TGTGCCAGCAGCACGCAGGAAGGCGCATTGTACGAGCAGTACTTC. Translating it yields CASSTQEGALYEQYF.

Only a few counts were recorded for this clonotype. V usage is TRBV19 and J usage is TRBJ1-5; no clear D. V gave up 8 bases and J gave up 0 bases, with 5 bases separating them. In germline, CDR1 is LNHDA, CDR2 SQIVND (reference sequence). This CDR3 spans 12 amino acids. DNA for the CDR3: TGTGCCAGTGTTGATAGCAATCAGCCCCAGCATTTT. Its translation: CASVDSNQPQHF.

The sample holds many counts of this clonotype. The chain uses TRBV6-5 and TRBJ1-5; D unclear. There are 13 residues in the CDR3. Germline CDR1 and CDR2: MNHEY and SVGAGI. The V end lost 5 bases, the J end lost 1 base, and 6 bases lay between the germline ends. Here the CDR3 DNA reads TGTGCCAGCAGTCCGACAAGCAATCAGCCCCAGCATTTT. This gives the protein CASSPTSNQPQHF.

This sequence joins TRBV10-3 and TRBJ2-1, with 10 bases aligning to TRBD2. Germline CDR1 reads ENHRY; CDR2 reads SYGVKD. The CDR3 is made up of 15 amino acids. Unmatched junction bases numbered 11, after V lost 8 bases and J lost 7 bases. The CDR3 spells CAIGERGGPENEQFF. DNA for the CDR3: TGTGCCATCGGCGAGCGGGGGGGCCCAGAGAATGAGCAGTTCTTC.

V usage is TRBV18 and J usage is TRBJ1-1; TRBD1 agrees at 8 bases. J lost 0 bases, V lost 2 bases, and 5 bases had no gene match. Germline V gene sequence: CDR1 KGHSH, CDR2 LQKENI. There are 16 residues in the CDR3. CDR3 coding DNA: TGTGCCAGCTCACCAGCACAGGGGGGTGTGAACACTGAAGCTTTCTTT. Translating gives CASSPAQGGVNTEAFF.

This clonotype is deemed medium-sized (0.01 to 0.1%). The chain carries TRBV20-1 and TRBJ1-5; 9 nucleotides line up with TRBD1. This CDR3 comprises 16 residues. V was pared by 5 bases and J by 1 base, with 9 bases of the junction left unmatched. Per the germline V gene, CDR1 is DFQATT and CDR2 is SNEGSKA (reference sequence). The CDR3 protein is CSAGGQGQGSNQPQHF. The DNA of the CDR3 is TGCAGTGCTGGGGGCCAAGGACAGGGGAGCAATCAGCCCCAGCATTTT.

Comments on this clonotype: The junction does not match germline at one end; this may be a read error. The chain recombines TRBV20-1 with TRBJ2-3; D is unclear. Germline V lookup: CDR1 DFQATT, CDR2 SNEGSKA (reference sequence). The CDR3 spans 15 residues. CDR3 protein: CCAQHRIGSTDTQYF. The CDR3 nucleotides read TGCTGTGCCCAACACAGAATCGGGAGCACAGATACGCAGTATTTT.

This clonotype was seen ten or more times. The rearrangement links TRBV11-2 to TRBJ2-1; D might be TRBD2 (6 bases). Trimming pared 3 bases from V and 0 bases from J, leaving 9 bases between. Germline V lookup: CDR1 SGHAT, CDR2 FQNNGV. There are 15 residues in the CDR3. CDR3 in amino acids: CASSFALASYNEQFF. In DNA, the CDR3 is TGTGCCAGCAGCTTCGCACTAGCCTCCTACAATGAGCAGTTCTTC.